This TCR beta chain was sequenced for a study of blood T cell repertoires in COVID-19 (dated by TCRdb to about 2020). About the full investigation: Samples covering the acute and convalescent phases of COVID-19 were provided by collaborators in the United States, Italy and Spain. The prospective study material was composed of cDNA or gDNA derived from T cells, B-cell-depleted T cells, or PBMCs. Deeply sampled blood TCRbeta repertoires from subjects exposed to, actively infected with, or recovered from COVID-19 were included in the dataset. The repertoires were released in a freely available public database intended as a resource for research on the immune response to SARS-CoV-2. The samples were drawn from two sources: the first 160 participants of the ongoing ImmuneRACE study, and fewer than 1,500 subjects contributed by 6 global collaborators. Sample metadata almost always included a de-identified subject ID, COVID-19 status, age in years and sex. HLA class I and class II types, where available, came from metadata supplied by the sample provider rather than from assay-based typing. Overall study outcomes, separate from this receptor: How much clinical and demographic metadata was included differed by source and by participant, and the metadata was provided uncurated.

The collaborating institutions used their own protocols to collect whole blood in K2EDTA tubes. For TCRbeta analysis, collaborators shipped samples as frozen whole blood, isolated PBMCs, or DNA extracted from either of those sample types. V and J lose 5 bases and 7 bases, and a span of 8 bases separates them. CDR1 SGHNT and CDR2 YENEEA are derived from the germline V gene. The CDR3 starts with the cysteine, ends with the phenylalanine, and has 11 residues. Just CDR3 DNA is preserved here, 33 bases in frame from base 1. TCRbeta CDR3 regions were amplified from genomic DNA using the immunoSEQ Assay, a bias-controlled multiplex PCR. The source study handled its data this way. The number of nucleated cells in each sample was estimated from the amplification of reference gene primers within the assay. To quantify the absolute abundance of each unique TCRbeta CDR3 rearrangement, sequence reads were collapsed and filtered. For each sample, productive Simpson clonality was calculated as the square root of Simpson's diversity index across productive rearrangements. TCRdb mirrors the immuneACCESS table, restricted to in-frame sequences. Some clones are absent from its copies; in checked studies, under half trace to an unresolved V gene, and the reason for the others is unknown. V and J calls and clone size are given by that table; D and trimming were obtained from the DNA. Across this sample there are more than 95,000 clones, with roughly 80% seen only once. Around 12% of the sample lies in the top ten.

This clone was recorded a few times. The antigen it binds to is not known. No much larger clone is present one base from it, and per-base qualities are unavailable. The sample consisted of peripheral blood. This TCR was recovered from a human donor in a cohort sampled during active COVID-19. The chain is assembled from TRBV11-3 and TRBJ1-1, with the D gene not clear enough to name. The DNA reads TGTGCCAGCAGCGCCCAGGTTGAAGCTTTCTTT. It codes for CASSAQVEAFF.